This T cell receptor beta chain was captured by sequencing in a study of cytomegalovirus exposure and HLA in healthy donors. The study, taken as a whole, reports: Later findings reportedly placed an Asian-associated ancestry cluster below the approximately 670-donor mean for N-insertions.

Comment on this clone: Its antigen is unknown.

Use of 60 Vbeta and 13 Jbeta primers characterized the PCR. The table came from immunoSEQ multiplex PCR; TCRdb's copy has only in-frame clones and leaves some out. The data show 150,000 to 200,000 clones, about 75% seen once. The TCR sequence derives from a man aged 18 to 29 in good health and CMV-seropositive. Sequences were obtained from PBMCs.

CDR3 amino acids: CSVAGLVPEGDEQFF. CDR3 DNA sequence: TGCAGCGTTGCGGGACTAGTGCCGGAGGGAGATGAGCAGTTCTTC. V and J are TRBV29-1 and TRBJ2-1, with 8 bases lining up with TRBD2. The CDR3 loop spans 15 amino acids. With 4 bases clipped from V and 8 bases from J, the junction kept 13 bases outside the gene matches. Looked up from germline, CDR1 is SQVTM and CDR2 is ANQGSEA.